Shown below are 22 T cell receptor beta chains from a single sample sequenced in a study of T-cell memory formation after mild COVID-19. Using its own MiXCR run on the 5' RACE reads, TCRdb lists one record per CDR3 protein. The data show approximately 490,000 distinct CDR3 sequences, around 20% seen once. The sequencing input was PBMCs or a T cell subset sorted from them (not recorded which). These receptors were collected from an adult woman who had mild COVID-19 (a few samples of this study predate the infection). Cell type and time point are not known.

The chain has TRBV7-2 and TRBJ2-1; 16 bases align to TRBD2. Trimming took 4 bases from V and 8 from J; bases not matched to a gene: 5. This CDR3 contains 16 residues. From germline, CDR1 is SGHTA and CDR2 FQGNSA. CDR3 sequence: CASSSGTSGRAYEQFF. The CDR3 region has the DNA TGTGCCAGCAGCTCGGGGACTAGCGGGAGGGCCTATGAGCAGTTCTTC.

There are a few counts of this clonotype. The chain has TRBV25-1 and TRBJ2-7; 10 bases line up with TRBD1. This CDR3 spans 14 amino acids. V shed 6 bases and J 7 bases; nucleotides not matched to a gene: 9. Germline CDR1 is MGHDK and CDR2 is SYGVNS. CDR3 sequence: CASSGDRGLLEQYF. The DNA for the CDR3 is TGTGCCAGCAGCGGGGACAGGGGACTTCTTGAGCAGTACTTC.

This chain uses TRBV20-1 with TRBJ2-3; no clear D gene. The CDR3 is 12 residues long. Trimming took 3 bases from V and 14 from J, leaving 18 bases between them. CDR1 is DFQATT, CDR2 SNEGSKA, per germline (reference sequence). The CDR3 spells CSARARAEQVYF. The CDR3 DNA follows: TGCAGTGCTAGGGCCCGGGCCGAGCAGGTGTATTTT.

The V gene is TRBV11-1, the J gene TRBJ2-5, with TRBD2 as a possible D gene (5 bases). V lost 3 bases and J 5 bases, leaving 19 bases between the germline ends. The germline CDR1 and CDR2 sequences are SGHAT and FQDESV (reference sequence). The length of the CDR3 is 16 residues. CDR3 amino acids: CASSLVRRRVGETQYF. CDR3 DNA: TGTGCCAGCAGCTTGGTTCGCAGGCGGGTTGGCGAGACCCAGTACTTC.

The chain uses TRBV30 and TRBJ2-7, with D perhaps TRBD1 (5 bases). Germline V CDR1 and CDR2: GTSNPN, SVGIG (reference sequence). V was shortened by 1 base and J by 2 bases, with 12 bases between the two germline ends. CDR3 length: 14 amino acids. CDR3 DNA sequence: TGTGCCTGGAGTGACCGACAGCCCCCCTACGAGCAGTACTTC. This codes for CAWSDRQPPYEQYF. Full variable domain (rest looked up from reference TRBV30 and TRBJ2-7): SQTIHQWPATLVQPVGSPLSLECTVEGTSNPNLYWYRQAAGRGLQLLFYSVGIGQISSEVPQNLSASRPQDRQFILSSKKLLLSDSGFYLCAWSDRQPPYEQYFGPGTRLTVT.

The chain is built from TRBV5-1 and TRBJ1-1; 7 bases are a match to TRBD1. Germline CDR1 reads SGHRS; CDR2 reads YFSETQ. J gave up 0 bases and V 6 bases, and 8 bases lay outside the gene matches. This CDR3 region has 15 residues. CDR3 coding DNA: TGCGCCAGCATTCAGGGACAGAACATGAACACTGAAGCTTTCTTT. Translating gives CASIQGQNMNTEAFF.

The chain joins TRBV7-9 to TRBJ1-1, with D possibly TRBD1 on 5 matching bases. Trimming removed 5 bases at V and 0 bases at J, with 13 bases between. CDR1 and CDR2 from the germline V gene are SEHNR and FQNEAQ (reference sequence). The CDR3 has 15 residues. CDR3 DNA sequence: TGTGCCAGCAGCCCTCAGGGACCTATGAACACTGAAGCTTTCTTT. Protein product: CASSPQGPMNTEAFF. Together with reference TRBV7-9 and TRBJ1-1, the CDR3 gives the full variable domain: DTGVSQNPRHKITKRGQNVTFRCDPISEHNRLYWYRQTLGQGPEFLTYFQNEAQLEKSRLLSDRFSAERPKGSFSTLEIQRTEQGDSAMYLCASSPQGPMNTEAFFGQGTRLTVV.

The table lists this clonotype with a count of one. The CDR3 protein is CASSPLKSEQYF. CDR3 DNA: TGTGCCAGCTCACCATTAAAGTCCGAGCAGTACTTC. This chain joins TRBV18 and TRBJ2-7, with no clear D. The CDR3 loop spans 12 amino acids. In germline, CDR1 is KGHSH, CDR2 LQKENI. With 2 bases removed from V and 6 bases from J, the gap between germline ends came to 8 bases.

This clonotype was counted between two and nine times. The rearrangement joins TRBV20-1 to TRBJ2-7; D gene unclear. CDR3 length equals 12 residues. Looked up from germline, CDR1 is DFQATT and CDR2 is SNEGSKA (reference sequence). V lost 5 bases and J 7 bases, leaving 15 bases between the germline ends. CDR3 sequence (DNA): TGCAGTGCTTCTGACCGAGCAGAAGAGCAGTACTTC. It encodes CSASDRAEEQYF.

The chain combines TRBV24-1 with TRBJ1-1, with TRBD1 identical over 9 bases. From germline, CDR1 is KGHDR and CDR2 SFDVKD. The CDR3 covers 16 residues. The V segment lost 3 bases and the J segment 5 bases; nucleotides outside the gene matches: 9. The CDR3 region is CATSDPPTGGWTEAFF. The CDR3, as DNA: TGTGCCACCAGTGATCCACCGACAGGGGGGTGGACTGAAGCTTTCTTT.

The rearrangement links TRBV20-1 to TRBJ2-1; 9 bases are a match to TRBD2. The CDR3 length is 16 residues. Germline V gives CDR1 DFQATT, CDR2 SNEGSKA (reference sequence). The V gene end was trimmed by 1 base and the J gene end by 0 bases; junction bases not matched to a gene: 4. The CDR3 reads CSARVLAGSSYNEQFF. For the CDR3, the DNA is TGCAGTGCTAGAGTCCTAGCGGGGAGCTCCTACAATGAGCAGTTCTTC.

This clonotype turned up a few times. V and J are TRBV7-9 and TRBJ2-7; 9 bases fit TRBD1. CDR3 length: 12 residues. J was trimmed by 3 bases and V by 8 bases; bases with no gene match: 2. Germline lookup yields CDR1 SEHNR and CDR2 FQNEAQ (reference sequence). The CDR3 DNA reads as TGTGCCAGCCAGACAGGGGGCTACGAGCAGTACTTC. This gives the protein CASQTGGYEQYF.

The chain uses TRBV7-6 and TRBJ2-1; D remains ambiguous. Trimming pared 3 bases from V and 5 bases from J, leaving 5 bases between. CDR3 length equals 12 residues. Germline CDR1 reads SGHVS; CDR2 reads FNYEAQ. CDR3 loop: CASSFRHNEQFF. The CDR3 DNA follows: TGTGCCAGCAGCTTCAGACACAATGAGCAGTTCTTC.

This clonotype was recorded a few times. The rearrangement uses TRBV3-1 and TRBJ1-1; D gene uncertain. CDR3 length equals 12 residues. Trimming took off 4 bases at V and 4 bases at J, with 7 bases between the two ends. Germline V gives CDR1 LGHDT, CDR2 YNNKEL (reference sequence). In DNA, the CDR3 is TGTGCCAGCAGCCGGACGGTCACTGAAGCTTTCTTT. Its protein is CASSRTVTEAFF.

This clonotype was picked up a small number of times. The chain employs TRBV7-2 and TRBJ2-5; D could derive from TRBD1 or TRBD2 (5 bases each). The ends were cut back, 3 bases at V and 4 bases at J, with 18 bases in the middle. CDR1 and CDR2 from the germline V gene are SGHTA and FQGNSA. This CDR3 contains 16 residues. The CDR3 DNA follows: TGTGCCAGCAGCTTTTTTTCTCTGTGGGGACGAGAGACCCAGTACTTC. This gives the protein CASSFFSLWGRETQYF.

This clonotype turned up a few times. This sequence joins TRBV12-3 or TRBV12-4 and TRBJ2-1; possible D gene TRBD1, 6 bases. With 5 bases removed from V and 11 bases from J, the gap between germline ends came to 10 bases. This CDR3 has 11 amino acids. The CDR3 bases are TGTGCCAGCAGTCCGGGACACAAGCAGTTCTTC. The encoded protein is CASSPGHKQFF.

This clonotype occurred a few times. The CDR3 protein is CASSFAGYEQYF. DNA of the CDR3: TGTGCCAGCAGTTTCGCAGGCTACGAGCAGTACTTC. V is TRBV12-3 or TRBV12-4 and J is TRBJ2-7; D is unclear. The CDR3 is 12 amino acids. V lost 3 bases and J 3 bases, leaving 6 bases between the germline ends.

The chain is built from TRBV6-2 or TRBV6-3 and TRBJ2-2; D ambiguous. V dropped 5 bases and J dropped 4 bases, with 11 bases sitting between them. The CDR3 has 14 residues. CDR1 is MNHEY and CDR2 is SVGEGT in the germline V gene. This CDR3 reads CASSRTGFTGELFF. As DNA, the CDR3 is TGTGCCAGCAGTCGGACCGGATTCACCGGGGAGCTGTTTTTT.

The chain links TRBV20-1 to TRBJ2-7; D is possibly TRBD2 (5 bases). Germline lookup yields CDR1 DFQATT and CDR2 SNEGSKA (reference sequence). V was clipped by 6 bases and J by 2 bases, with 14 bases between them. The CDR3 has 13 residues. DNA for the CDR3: TGCAGTGCCCGGGGAGTTACGGCCTACGAGCAGTACTTC. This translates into CSARGVTAYEQYF.

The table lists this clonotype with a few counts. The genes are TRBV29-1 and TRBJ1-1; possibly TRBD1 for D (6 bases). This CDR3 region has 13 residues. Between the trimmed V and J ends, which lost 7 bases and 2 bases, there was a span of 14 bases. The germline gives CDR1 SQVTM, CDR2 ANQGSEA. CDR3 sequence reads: CSGARGLNTEAFF. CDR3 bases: TGCAGCGGGGCCAGGGGCCTCAACACTGAAGCTTTCTTT.

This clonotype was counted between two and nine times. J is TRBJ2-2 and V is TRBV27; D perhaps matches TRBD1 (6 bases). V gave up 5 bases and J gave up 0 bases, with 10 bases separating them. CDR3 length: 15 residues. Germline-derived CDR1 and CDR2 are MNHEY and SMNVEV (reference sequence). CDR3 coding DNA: TGTGCCAGCAGTCCGGGACACCCGAACACCGGGGAGCTGTTTTTT. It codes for CASSPGHPNTGELFF.

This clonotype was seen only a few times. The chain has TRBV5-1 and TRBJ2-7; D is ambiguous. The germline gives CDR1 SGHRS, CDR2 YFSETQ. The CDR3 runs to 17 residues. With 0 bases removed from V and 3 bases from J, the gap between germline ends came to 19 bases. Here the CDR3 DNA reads TGCGCCAGCAGCTTGGGAGTCCGACTCACAGACCACTACGAGCAGTACTTC. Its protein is CASSLGVRLTDHYEQYF.